These 25 T cell receptor beta chains were sequenced from one sample in a study of T cells in Graves' hyperthyroidism and ophthalmopathy. RNA transcripts gave rise to amplified TCR beta CDR3 regions. HTBI primers drove first-round RT-PCR of the TCR CDR3. TCRdb reanalysed the multiplex PCR reads using MiXCR and keeps one entry per CDR3 protein. Of roughly 840,000 distinct CDR3 sequences in the sample, about two fifths were seen once. Sequencing was done on a sample of blood. These receptors were taken from a man between 18 and 29 years old with Graves' hyperthyroidism.

The rearrangement links TRBV2 to TRBJ2-7; perhaps D is TRBD1 or TRBD2 (5 bases each). Germline V gives CDR1 SNHLY, CDR2 FYNNEI. Trimming cost V 1 base and J 3 bases, with 19 bases left between them. This CDR3 is built from 17 residues. The chain's CDR3 is CASSEGVSSQGGYEQYF. The CDR3 region has the DNA TGTGCCAGCAGTGAAGGGGTCTCTAGCCAGGGTGGCTACGAGCAGTACTTC.

The table lists this clonotype with a few counts. The V gene is TRBV20-1, the J gene TRBJ2-5; no firm D call. The CDR3 sequence is 13 residues long. The germline V gene has CDR1 DFQATT and CDR2 SNEGSKA (reference sequence). Trimming stripped 2 bases from V and 3 bases from J, with 10 bases between. CDR3 coding DNA: TGCAGTGCTAGAACTTTAACCGAAGAGACCCAGTACTTC. Residues: CSARTLTEETQYF.

The chain combines TRBV7-2 with TRBJ1-5; D uncertain. Per germline, CDR1 SGHTA and CDR2 FQGNSA. The CDR3 has 17 amino acids. Trimming removed 1 base from V and 2 bases from J, with 15 bases in between. CDR3 in amino acids: CASSLGPGRRGNQPQHF. DNA for the CDR3: TGTGCCAGCAGCTTAGGCCCTGGTAGAAGAGGCAATCAGCCCCAGCATTTT.

J is TRBJ2-5 and V is TRBV10-3, with D possibly matching TRBD1 (5 bases). V was pared by 4 bases and J by 1 base, with 7 bases between. Germline CDR1 reads ENHRY; CDR2 reads SYGVKD. This CDR3 region has 13 residues. The CDR3 DNA follows: TGTGCCATCAGTGCAAGGGGCCAAGAGACCCAGTACTTC. This sequence encodes CAISARGQETQYF.

The chain couples TRBV7-9 to TRBJ1-2; weak D call: TRBD1 (5 bases). The germline gives CDR1 SEHNR, CDR2 FQNEAQ (reference sequence). Trimming pared 8 bases from V and 7 bases from J, leaving 17 bases between. The CDR3 extends over 13 amino acids. CDR3 DNA sequence: TGTGCCAGCGTGAGCGGGACGGAGGGTGGCTACACCTTC. This encodes CASVSGTEGGYTF.

The rearrangement joins TRBV9 to TRBJ1-3; D not resolved. CDR1 is SGDLS, CDR2 YYNGEE, per germline. Trimming left V 4 bases short and J 0 bases short, with 14 bases between. The CDR3 runs to 16 residues. The CDR3 reads CASSNSVPSSGNTIYF. DNA of the CDR3: TGTGCCAGCAGCAACTCCGTCCCGAGCTCTGGAAACACCATATATTTT.

The table lists this clonotype with a count of one. This chain links TRBV29-1 with TRBJ2-7; 7 bases match TRBD2. Germline trimming cut 7 bases from V and 3 bases from J; bases unmatched to any gene: 15. The length of the CDR3 is 15 residues. Germline assignment: CDR1 SQVTM and CDR2 ANQGSEA. Here the CDR3 reads CSASQTPSGIYEQYF. Written as DNA, the CDR3 is TGCAGCGCCAGCCAGACGCCCAGCGGGATCTACGAGCAGTACTTC.

This rearrangement joins TRBV10-3 to TRBJ2-7; tentative D call: TRBD1 (5 bases). CDR1 is ENHRY and CDR2 is SYGVKD in the germline V gene. The ends were cut back, 10 bases at V and 6 bases at J, with 16 bases in the middle. The CDR3 loop spans 12 amino acids. CDR3 region: CATRIWGVEQYF. CDR3 nucleotides: TGTGCCACCCGGATTTGGGGCGTCGAGCAGTACTTC.

This clonotype was observed a handful of times. The chain uses TRBV6-5 and TRBJ2-7; D call uncertain. Trimming took off 0 bases at V and 6 bases at J, with 9 bases between the two ends. This CDR3 comprises 13 residues. Looked up from germline, CDR1 is MNHEY and CDR2 is SVGAGI. The CDR3 region is CASSYSGSSEQYF. The CDR3 region has the DNA TGTGCCAGCAGTTACTCAGGGTCGTCCGAGCAGTACTTC.

In this sample, this clonotype turned up a few times. The chain recombines TRBV9 with TRBJ2-2, with 9 positions matching TRBD1. The V gene end was trimmed by 1 base and the J gene end by 0 bases; junction bases not matched to a gene: 4. The V gene's germline CDR1 is SGDLS and CDR2 YYNGEE. The CDR3 contains 17 residues. DNA for the CDR3: TGTGCCAGCAGCGTACCCGGACAGGGGACGAACACCGGGGAGCTGTTTTTT. Protein sequence: CASSVPGQGTNTGELFF.

This clonotype was seen ten or more times. This sequence joins TRBV20-1 and TRBJ1-1, with D unresolved. The CDR3 totals 13 residues. Germline V gene sequence: CDR1 DFQATT, CDR2 SNEGSKA (reference sequence). Trimming took off 3 bases at V and 5 bases at J, with 13 bases between the two ends. CDR3 in DNA: TGCAGTGCTAGGTCTGGGGTGGAAACTGAAGCTTTCTTT. Translated, it gives CSARSGVETEAFF.

The CDR3 coding sequence is TGTGCCAGCAGCCAAGAAAGGACTGCTGTACACGAGCAGTACTTC. Its translation is CASSQERTAVHEQYF. The chain combines TRBV2 with TRBJ2-7; possibly TRBD2 for D (5 bases). CDR3 length equals 15 residues. V was pared by 6 bases and J by 5 bases, with 20 bases between. Germline-derived CDR1 and CDR2 are SNHLY and FYNNEI.

This clonotype was found once. V and J are TRBV7-3 and TRBJ2-7, with no clear D. V lost 1 base and J lost 5, with 9 bases in between. There are 13 residues in the CDR3. The germline gives CDR1 SGHTA, CDR2 FQGTGA. The CDR3 sequence is CASSLKFPHEQYF. The CDR3 nucleotides read TGTGCCAGCAGCTTAAAATTTCCCCACGAGCAGTACTTC.

The chain links TRBV15 to TRBJ2-2; D is undetermined. The CDR3 sequence is 16 residues long. The germline gives CDR1 LNHNV, CDR2 YYDKDF (reference sequence). The V end lost 1 base, the J end lost 1 base, and 10 bases lay between the germline ends. Written as DNA, the CDR3 is TGTGCCACCAGCAGAGTGATAGGGATGAACACCGGGGAGCTGTTTTTT. Protein product: CATSRVIGMNTGELFF.

This clonotype was seen repeatedly, ten times or more. The gene calls are TRBV7-8 and TRBJ1-1, with D perhaps TRBD1 (5 bases). The CDR3 runs 16 residues. Germline-derived CDR1 and CDR2 are SGHVS and FQNEAQ. The V gene lost 2 bases and the J gene lost 6 bases, with 19 bases spanning the gap. CDR3 sequence reads: CASSLQAGLGTPEAFF. The CDR3 coding sequence is TGTGCCAGCAGCTTACAGGCGGGACTGGGGACCCCTGAAGCTTTCTTT.

This clonotype was seen a few times. This sequence joins TRBV13 and TRBJ1-5; tentatively, D is TRBD1 (5 bases). V was shortened by 5 bases and J by 6 bases, with 8 bases between the two germline ends. CDR1 is PRHDT and CDR2 is FYEKMQ in the germline V gene (reference sequence). The CDR3 sequence is 12 residues long. CDR3 DNA: TGTGCCAGCAGCCAAGGGGTTCAGCCCCAGCATTTT. It codes for CASSQGVQPQHF. The entire variable domain, with the rest obtained from reference TRBV13 and TRBJ1-5, is as follows: AAGVIQSPRHLIKEKRETATLKCYPIPRHDTVYWYQQGPGQDPQFLISFYEKMQSDKGSIPDRFSAQQFSDYHSELNMSSLELGDSALYFCASSQGVQPQHFGDGTRLSIL.

This chain links TRBV20-1 with TRBJ2-2, with 8 positions matching TRBD2. Trimming cost V 0 bases and J 6 bases; bases outside gene matches: 6. Per germline, CDR1 DFQATT and CDR2 SNEGSKA (reference sequence). CDR3 length: 15 amino acids. CDR3 DNA: TGCAGTGCTAGAGATGAGCGGGAGTCCCCCGGGGAGCTGTTTTTT. Its translation is CSARDERESPGELFF.

The rearrangement uses TRBV15 and TRBJ2-6, with D hard to call. The CDR3 length is 8 residues. Germline V gene data show CDR1 as LNHNV and CDR2 as YYDKDF (reference sequence). The germline V and J ends were trimmed by 7 bases and 11 bases, with 0 bases remaining between them. CDR3 DNA sequence: TGTGCCACCAACGTCCTGACTTTC. The encoded protein is CATNVLTF. The variable domain in full, with the rest retrieved from reference TRBV15 and TRBJ2-6, is DAMVIQNPRYQVTQFGKPVTLSCSQTLNHNVMYWYQQKSSQAPKLLFHYYDKDFNNEADTPDNFQSRRPNTSFCFLDIRSPGLGDTAMYLCATNVLTFGAGSRLTVL.

This rearrangement joins TRBV19 to TRBJ2-7; 7 bases match TRBD1. CDR3 length: 14 residues. Germline assignment: CDR1 LNHDA and CDR2 SQIVND (reference sequence). Trimming at V came to 9 bases and at J to 5 bases, leaving 13 bases not matched to a gene. CDR3 sequence: CASSLGQITHEQYF. The CDR3 coding sequence is TGTGCCAGCAGCTTGGGACAGATCACCCACGAGCAGTACTTC.

This clonotype came up many times. Compared with germline, one end of the junction differs, possibly owing to a read error. V usage is TRBV7-6 and J usage is TRBJ2-7; 8 nucleotides agree with TRBD2. There are 13 residues in the CDR3. In germline, CDR1 is SGHVS, CDR2 FNYEAQ. The CDR3 coding sequence is TGTGCCAGCAGCATAGCGGGAAACTACGAGCAGTACTTC. Translated: CASSIAGNYEQYF.

This clonotype was seen a few times. The V and J genes are TRBV7-2 and TRBJ2-7; tentative D call: TRBD1 (5 bases). This CDR3 contains 14 residues. V gave up 5 bases and J gave up 4 bases, with 15 bases separating them. Germline CDR1 is SGHTA and CDR2 is FQGNSA. CDR3 sequence (DNA): TGTGCCAGCAGCCAAGGCAGGGATTATTACGAGCAGTACTTC. The encoded protein is CASSQGRDYYEQYF.

This clonotype turned up a few times. The chain joins TRBV9 to TRBJ2-7; TRBD1 or TRBD2 may be the D gene (5 bases each). This CDR3 region has 16 residues. Trimming left V 5 bases short and J 2 bases short, with 20 bases between. Germline V lookup: CDR1 SGDLS, CDR2 YYNGEE. The CDR3 loop is CASSSSRETDPYEQYF. CDR3 bases: TGTGCCAGCAGTTCGAGTAGGGAGACAGACCCCTACGAGCAGTACTTC. The full variable domain, in which reference TRBV9 and TRBJ2-7 provide the parts outside the CDR3, is DSGVTQTPKHLITATGQRVTLRCSPRSGDLSVYWYQQSLDQGLQFLIQYYNGEERAKGNILERFSAQQFPDLHSELNLSSLELGDSALYFCASSSSRETDPYEQYFGPGTRLTVT.

This clonotype was counted a few times. The chain uses TRBV7-9 and TRBJ1-3; no clear D gene. V was pared by 6 bases and J by 0 bases, with 15 bases between. The CDR3 covers 16 residues. The germline V gene has CDR1 SEHNR and CDR2 FQNEAQ (reference sequence). The CDR3 is CASSLLRGISGNTIYF. CDR3 nucleotide sequence: TGTGCCAGCAGTCTCCTCCGGGGTATCTCTGGAAACACCATATATTTT.

With regard to this clonotype: Since the CDR3 does not end with the conserved phenylalanine or tryptophan, this likely comes from a read error. The limits of the CDR3 on the DNA are not certain, so only TCRdb's listed CDR3 is given. This chain joins TRBV7-9 and TRBJ2-5; TRBD1 is the table's D call and was not checked against the DNA. The germline V gene has CDR1 SEHNR and CDR2 FQNEAQ (reference sequence). Including both end residues, the CDR3 is 8 amino acids long. The CDR3 protein is CASSLAGT.

The chain joins TRBV20-1 to TRBJ1-4; a weak D match, TRBD1 (5 bases). CDR1 DFQATT and CDR2 SNEGSKA come from the germline V gene (reference sequence). CDR3 length equals 17 residues. Trimming pared 1 base from V and 0 bases from J, leaving 15 bases between. The CDR3 nucleotides read TGCAGTGCTAGAGGGACGGGGGACGATGCAACTAATGAAAAACTGTTTTTT. Protein: CSARGTGDDATNEKLFF.